A selection of T cell receptor beta chains follows, all from one sample in a study of neurological immune-mediated disorders. TCRdb re-called the 5' RACE reads through MiXCR, storing one row per CDR3 protein. The table has about 19,000 distinct CDR3 sequences, roughly 2.7% seen once. The specimen was PBMCs. The receptors were gathered from a woman aged 18 to 35 with multiple sclerosis. CDR3s include the opening cysteine and the closing phenylalanine or tryptophan.

>TRBV24-1|TRBJ2-5
CATSVGQGQETQYF
>TRBV3-1|TRBJ2-5
CASSRVAAAETQYF
>TRBV20-1|TRBJ1-2
CSATPTANYGYTF
>TRBV7-9|TRBJ2-5
CASSPSRETQYF
>TRBV12-3/TRBV12-4|TRBJ1-2
CASRGDGPIADGYTF
>TRBV6-6|TRBJ2-5
CASSYSSRETQYF
>TRBV7-2|TRBJ1-3
CASSPGQGVSGNTIYF
>TRBV20-1|TRBJ2-5
CSARDRGARETQYF
>TRBV3-1|TRBJ2-1
CASSSPLAGARYNEQFF
>TRBV20-1|TRBJ1-3
CSARRTVSGNTIYF
>TRBV5-1|TRBJ1-5
CASSLGGLNQPQHF
>TRBV11-2|TRBJ2-5
CASSNVAALQETQYF
>TRBV9|TRBJ2-1
CASSVVGDEQFF
>TRBV20-1|TRBJ1-2
CSARDVLNDYGYTF
>TRBV10-3|TRBJ2-3
CAIKRGRDTDTQYF
>TRBV12-3/TRBV12-4|TRBJ1-2
CASSLQEENGYTF
>TRBV6-6|TRBJ1-2
CASRVDGGGYTF
>TRBV12-3/TRBV12-4|TRBJ1-5
CASRMTNQNQPQNF
>TRBV12-3/TRBV12-4|TRBJ2-7
CASSPSSRQGHYEQYF
>TRBV10-3|TRBJ1-2
CAITLGQGASGYTF
>TRBV14|TRBJ1-3
CASSHRTGAVHF
>TRBV5-5|TRBJ2-1
CASSPEDEQFF
>TRBV7-9|TRBJ1-4
CASGKQGAHNEKLFF
>TRBV3-1|TRBJ2-4
CASSQEGTGPLAKNIQYF
>TRBV2|TRBJ1-1
CASILQGGTEAFF
>TRBV6-5|TRBJ2-1
CASSYAQREKDEQFF
>TRBV29-1|TRBJ1-1
CSVLTGPMNTEAFF
>TRBV20-1|TRBJ1-2
CSATTWRANYGYTF
>TRBV5-1|TRBJ2-1
CASSLHDNEQFF